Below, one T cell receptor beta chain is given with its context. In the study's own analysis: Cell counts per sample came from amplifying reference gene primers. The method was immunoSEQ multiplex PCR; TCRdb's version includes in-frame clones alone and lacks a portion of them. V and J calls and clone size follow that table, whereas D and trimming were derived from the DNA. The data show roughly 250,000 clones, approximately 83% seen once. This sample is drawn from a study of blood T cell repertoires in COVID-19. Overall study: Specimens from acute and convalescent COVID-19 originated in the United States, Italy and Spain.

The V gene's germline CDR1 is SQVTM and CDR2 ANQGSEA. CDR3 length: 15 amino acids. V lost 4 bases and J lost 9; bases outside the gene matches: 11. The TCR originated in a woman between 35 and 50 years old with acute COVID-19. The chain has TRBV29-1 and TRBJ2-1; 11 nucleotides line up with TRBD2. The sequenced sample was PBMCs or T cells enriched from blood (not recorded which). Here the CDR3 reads CSVAVSLAGGGEQFF. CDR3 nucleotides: TGCAGCGTTGCTGTTTCTCTAGCGGGAGGTGGTGAGCAGTTCTTC.